Below are 32 T cell receptor beta chains sequenced from a single sample in a study of blood T cell repertoires in COVID-19 (dated by TCRdb to the early 2020s). Libraries were prepared through the immunoSEQ multiplex PCR assay. What TCRdb holds here is the immuneACCESS table cut down to in-frame rearrangements. Part of the clones is not present; checked against another copy, under half of the missing clones reflect an unresolved V gene, and the others are unexplained. Across this sample there are 85,000 to 130,000 clones, with roughly four fifths seen only once. Jointly, the top ten make up 2.5% to 4% of the sample. The sample comprised peripheral blood. The receptors derive from a woman older than 75 with active or convalescent COVID-19.

The chain uses TRBV5-1 and TRBJ1-2; a weak D match, TRBD1 (6 bases). CDR1 is SGHRS and CDR2 is YFSETQ in the germline V gene. Trimming shortened V by 4 bases and J by 6 bases, and 16 bases separated the two germline ends. The CDR3 runs 14 residues. The CDR3 DNA follows: TGCGCCAGCAGCCAGACGCAGGGGCTCGATGGCTACACCTTC. It is translated as CASSQTQGLDGYTF.

The chain combines TRBV5-1 with TRBJ1-1; D may be TRBD1 (5 bases). V was clipped by 4 bases and J by 0 bases, with 13 bases between them. CDR3 length: 15 residues. CDR1 is SGHRS, CDR2 YFSETQ, per germline. In DNA, the CDR3 is TGCGCCAGCAGCCTTCAGACAGAAGTGAACACTGAAGCTTTCTTT. Its protein is CASSLQTEVNTEAFF.

J is TRBJ2-6 and V is TRBV9; 7 positions agree with TRBD1. The V gene end was trimmed by 3 bases and the J gene end by 2 bases; junction bases not matched to a gene: 8. Germline values: CDR1 SGDLS, CDR2 YYNGEE. This CDR3 region has 17 residues. The CDR3 sequence: CASSAKTGLAGANVLTF. In DNA, the CDR3 is TGTGCCAGCAGCGCAAAGACAGGGTTGGCTGGGGCCAACGTCCTGACTTTC.

This clone was seen a single time. V is TRBV29-1 and J is TRBJ2-3; 8 bases align to TRBD1. After removal of 6 bases from V and 4 bases from J, the junction contained 12 bases not matched to a gene. The V gene's germline CDR1 is SQVTM and CDR2 ANQGSEA. The CDR3 runs to 15 residues. The CDR3 region is CSVLGGDRGADTQYF. DNA for the CDR3: TGCAGCGTCCTGGGGGGAGACAGGGGAGCAGATACGCAGTATTTT.

The chain carries TRBV4-3 and TRBJ2-7, with D tentatively TRBD1 (5 bases). From germline, CDR1 is LGHNA and CDR2 YSLEER. V lost 0 bases to trimming and J lost 3 bases, with 6 bases between them. The CDR3 runs to 13 residues. The CDR3 sequence is CASSQEQGYEQYF. The CDR3 DNA reads TGCGCCAGCAGCCAAGAGCAGGGCTACGAGCAGTACTTC.

This chain uses TRBV5-1 with TRBJ1-2; D gene unclear. Trimming cost V 9 bases and J 2 bases, with 17 bases left between them. Germline CDR1 reads SGHRS; CDR2 reads YFSETQ. This CDR3 spans 14 amino acids. The CDR3 here is CATRPLQTNYGYTF. The CDR3 nucleotides are TGCGCCACCAGACCCCTCCAGACAAACTATGGCTACACCTTC.

This chain uses TRBV27 with TRBJ1-1, with 10 nucleotides matching TRBD1. V gave up 4 bases and J gave up 1 base; unmatched junction bases: 9. This CDR3 comprises 17 residues. Germline V lookup: CDR1 MNHEY, CDR2 SMNVEV (reference sequence). CDR3 bases: TGTGCCAGCAGTTCCCGACAGGGGGCGTTAGGGAACACTGAAGCTTTCTTT. Translated, it gives CASSSRQGALGNTEAFF.

This clone was counted once. This chain links TRBV29-1 with TRBJ2-7; perhaps TRBD1 as D (5 bases). Germline V gene sequence: CDR1 SQVTM, CDR2 ANQGSEA. Trimming removed 7 bases at V and 3 bases at J, with 13 bases between. This CDR3 is built from 12 residues. The DNA of the CDR3 is TGCAGCGGCGGAACAGGTAGCTACGAGCAGTACTTC. This codes for CSGGTGSYEQYF.

The genes are TRBV25-1 and TRBJ1-6; 7 bases are a match to TRBD1. CDR1 and CDR2 (germline): MGHDK, SYGVNS. The CDR3 length is 16 residues. V lost 3 bases to trimming and J lost 7 bases; unmatched junction nucleotides: 9. The chain's CDR3 is CASSDYRQGSNSPLHF. CDR3 DNA sequence: TGTGCCAGCAGTGACTACCGACAGGGATCCAATTCACCCCTCCACTTT.

This clone was seen a handful of times. The chain recombines TRBV9 with TRBJ2-5; 9 bases fit TRBD1. The CDR3 has 16 amino acids. CDR1 is SGDLS, CDR2 YYNGEE, per germline. The junction had 10 bases not matched to a gene; V was cut back by 2 bases and J by 5 bases. CDR3 nucleotides: TGTGCCAGCAGCGTTGGGGGACAGGGTGTTAAGGAGACCCAGTACTTC. Translation gives CASSVGGQGVKETQYF.

V usage is TRBV5-1 and J usage is TRBJ2-1; TRBD1 matches at 8 bases. Per germline, CDR1 SGHRS and CDR2 YFSETQ. The length of the CDR3 is 16 residues. The V segment lost 4 bases and the J segment 0 bases; nucleotides outside the gene matches: 6. The CDR3 protein is CASSLQTGASYNEQFF. CDR3 sequence (DNA): TGCGCCAGCAGCCTCCAGACAGGGGCCTCCTACAATGAGCAGTTCTTC.

The chain joins TRBV27 to TRBJ1-1; D is possibly TRBD1 (6 bases). The CDR3 is made up of 13 amino acids. The germline V gene has CDR1 MNHEY and CDR2 SMNVEV (reference sequence). V lost 5 bases, J lost 3 bases, and 10 bases lay in between. CDR3 DNA sequence: TGTGCCAGCAGTCTGGGGGGGCACACTGAAGCTTTCTTT. It is translated as CASSLGGHTEAFF.

This clone has just a few counts. V usage is TRBV19 and J usage is TRBJ1-1; a possible D gene is TRBD1 (5 bases). The germline CDR1 and CDR2 sequences are LNHDA and SQIVND (reference sequence). CDR3 length: 13 residues. Trimming took 5 bases from V and 8 from J, leaving 15 bases between them. This CDR3 reads CASSGQGNWEAFF. CDR3 nucleotides: TGTGCCAGTAGTGGGCAGGGTAACTGGGAAGCTTTCTTT. The complete variable domain, with remaining parts taken from reference TRBV19 and TRBJ1-1, reads DGGITQSPKYLFRKEGQNVTLSCEQNLNHDAMYWYRQDPGQGLRLIYYSQIVNDFQKGDIAEGYSVSREKKESFPLTVTSAQKNPTAFYLCASSGQGNWEAFFGQGTRLTVV.

V gene TRBV16 combines with J gene TRBJ2-3, with D tentatively TRBD2 (6 bases). Germline V lookup: CDR1 KGHSY, CDR2 FQNENV. The CDR3 loop spans 16 amino acids. V was clipped by 1 base and J by 5 bases, with 16 bases between them. The DNA for the CDR3 is TGTGCCAGCAGCCAATTGGACTACGTTACCCTAGATACGCAGTATTTT. Translated, it gives CASSQLDYVTLDTQYF.

The chain has TRBV28 and TRBJ1-1; 7 bases are a match to TRBD1. CDR3 length: 14 amino acids. Per the germline V gene, CDR1 is MDHEN and CDR2 is SYDVKM. Unmatched junction bases numbered 11, after V lost 7 bases and J lost 6 bases. Here the CDR3 DNA reads TGTGCCAGCAAAAAAGGGGGCTCTAATCCTGAAGCTTTCTTT. The encoded protein is CASKKGGSNPEAFF.

V usage is TRBV6-5 and J usage is TRBJ1-6; D is unresolved. This CDR3 spans 12 amino acids. The germline V gene has CDR1 MNHEY and CDR2 SVGAGI. V was clipped by 4 bases and J by 7 bases, with 5 bases between them. DNA of the CDR3: TGTGCCAGCAGTTCCCTAAATTCACCCCTCCACTTT. This encodes CASSSLNSPLHF.

J is TRBJ1-2 and V is TRBV7-6, with TRBD1 matching over 11 bases. CDR1 and CDR2 (germline): SGHVS, FNYEAQ. With 5 bases clipped from V and 8 bases from J, the junction kept 10 bases outside the gene matches. CDR3 size: 15 residues. In DNA, the CDR3 is TGTGCCAGCAGCCCCCGGACAGGGGGCGACCGGGGCTACACCTTC. This codes for CASSPRTGGDRGYTF. Full variable domain (outside the CDR3, taken from reference TRBV7-6 and TRBJ1-2): GAGVSQSPRYKVTKRGQDVALRCDPISGHVSLYWYRQALGQGPEFLTYFNYEAQQDKSGLPNDRFSAERPEGSISTLTIQRTEQRDSAMYRCASSPRTGGDRGYTFGSGTRLTVV.

The rearrangement uses TRBV5-4 and TRBJ2-1, with a possible D match to TRBD2 (5 bases). Trimming left V 2 bases short and J 6 bases short, with 6 bases between. Germline-derived CDR1 and CDR2 are SGHNT and YYREEE (reference sequence). This CDR3 comprises 12 residues. CDR3 DNA sequence: TGTGCCAGCAGCTTAGGGAGCAATGAGCAGTTCTTC. This gives the protein CASSLGSNEQFF.

In this sample, this clone turned up once. The rearrangement uses TRBV7-2 and TRBJ2-3; a possible D gene is TRBD1 (6 bases). CDR1 and CDR2 (germline): SGHTA, FQGNSA. The ends were cut back, 5 bases at V and 4 bases at J, with 13 bases in the middle. This CDR3 is 14 amino acids long. The CDR3 DNA sequence: TGTGCCAGCAGCCGTCAGACAGGCGCAGATACGCAGTATTTT. It specifies CASSRQTGADTQYF.

The chain combines TRBV7-6 with TRBJ2-1, with 9 bases identical to TRBD2. J was trimmed by 3 bases and V by 4 bases; bases with no gene match: 10. CDR3 length: 17 residues. Looked up from germline, CDR1 is SGHVS and CDR2 is FNYEAQ. The CDR3 loop reads CASSSAGASGNYNEQFF. CDR3 nucleotides: TGTGCCAGCAGCTCGGCCGGGGCTAGCGGGAACTACAATGAGCAGTTCTTC. The complete variable domain, with remaining parts taken from reference TRBV7-6 and TRBJ2-1, reads GAGVSQSPRYKVTKRGQDVALRCDPISGHVSLYWYRQALGQGPEFLTYFNYEAQQDKSGLPNDRFSAERPEGSISTLTIQRTEQRDSAMYRCASSSAGASGNYNEQFFGPGTRLTVL.

CDR3 loop: CASRTTAGEGDTQYF. CDR3 bases: TGTGCCAGCAGAACAACCGCGGGAGAGGGAGATACGCAGTATTTT. The V gene is TRBV6-6, the J gene TRBJ2-3; 7 positions match TRBD2. CDR1 MNHNY and CDR2 SVGAGI come from the germline V gene (reference sequence). CDR3 size: 15 residues. Trimming cost V 6 bases and J 5 bases; bases outside gene matches: 11.

The chain couples TRBV20-1 to TRBJ2-7; D uncertain. This CDR3 region has 9 residues. Germline CDR1 and CDR2: DFQATT and SNEGSKA (reference sequence). V was clipped by 3 bases and J by 5 bases, with 2 bases between them. This CDR3 is CSASDEQYF. The CDR3 DNA reads TGCAGTGCTAGCGACGAGCAGTACTTC.

The rearrangement links TRBV11-2 to TRBJ1-1; 10 nucleotides match TRBD1. V gave up 5 bases and J gave up 3 bases; unmatched junction bases: 12. The CDR3 sequence is 17 residues long. CDR1 is SGHAT and CDR2 is FQNNGV in the germline V gene. CDR3 nucleotide sequence: TGTGCCAGCAGCCGTGGGGACAGGGGTTTAGGGGACACTGAAGCTTTCTTT. Its translation: CASSRGDRGLGDTEAFF.

J is TRBJ1-4 and V is TRBV15; 8 bases are shared with TRBD1. Germline V gene data show CDR1 as LNHNV and CDR2 as YYDKDF (reference sequence). The CDR3 extends over 15 amino acids. Trimming removed 2 bases from V and 8 bases from J; junction bases left unmatched: 7. The CDR3 here is CATSRRRGQSEKLFF. In DNA form, the CDR3 reads TGTGCCACCAGCAGACGCAGGGGGCAGAGCGAAAAACTGTTTTTT.

This chain connects TRBV11-2 to TRBJ1-6; 8 nucleotides line up with TRBD1. This CDR3 has 14 residues. Trimming at V came to 5 bases and at J to 8 bases, leaving 5 bases not matched to a gene. From germline, CDR1 is SGHAT and CDR2 FQNNGV. DNA for the CDR3: TGTGCCAGCAGCGGGGACAGGCCCTATTCACCCCTCCACTTT. Encoded protein: CASSGDRPYSPLHF.

This clone showed up just once. J is TRBJ2-5 and V is TRBV18, with TRBD2 identical over 11 bases. From germline, CDR1 is KGHSH and CDR2 LQKENI. The trim removed 0 bases at V and 0 bases at J, leaving 3 bases unmatched. CDR3 length equals 17 residues. CDR3 bases: TGTGCCAGCTCACCACCCCGACTAGCGGGGAACCAAGAGACCCAGTACTTC. Encoded protein: CASSPPRLAGNQETQYF. Variable domain in full (rest from reference TRBV18 and TRBJ2-5): NAGVMQNPRHLVRRRGQEARLRCSPMKGHSHVYWYRQLPEEGLKFMVYLQKENIIDESGMPKERFSAEFPKEGPSILRIQQVVRGDSAAYFCASSPPRLAGNQETQYFGPGTRLLVL.

J is TRBJ2-7 and V is TRBV6-2 or TRBV6-3; 11 bases fit TRBD2. Germline V gene data show CDR1 as MNHEY and CDR2 as SVGEGT. The CDR3 length is 15 residues. V was clipped by 6 bases and J by 4 bases; unmatched bases: 8. The CDR3 sequence: CASSKPSGRSYEQYF. Written as DNA, the CDR3 is TGTGCCAGCAGCAAACCTAGCGGGAGGTCGTACGAGCAGTACTTC.

The rearrangement uses TRBV12-3 or TRBV12-4 and TRBJ2-7; the D gene is possibly TRBD1 (5 bases). The V end was cut by 8 bases, the J end by 1 base, with 9 bases between. The CDR3 is 12 amino acids. CDR3 residues: CASRTSSYEQYF. The CDR3 bases are TGTGCCAGCCGGACATCGTCCTACGAGCAGTACTTC.

The chain combines TRBV2 with TRBJ2-1; D is unclear. Per the germline V gene, CDR1 is SNHLY and CDR2 is FYNNEI. Trimming removed 6 bases from V and 4 bases from J, with 16 bases in between. CDR3 length: 15 amino acids. The CDR3 nucleotides read TGTGCCAGCAGGCCAACCCCCTCCACATACAATGAGCAGTTCTTC. Translated: CASRPTPSTYNEQFF.

The V and J genes are TRBV3-1 (or the pseudogene TRBV3-2) and TRBJ2-3; D uncertain. This CDR3 spans 12 amino acids. V lost 4 bases and J lost 3, with 5 bases in between. Germline assignment: CDR1 LGHDT and CDR2 YNNKEL (reference sequence). CDR3 residues: CASSPRTDTQYF. The CDR3 coding sequence is TGTGCCAGCAGCCCTAGGACAGATACGCAGTATTTT.

J is TRBJ2-5 and V is TRBV5-4; 8 positions match TRBD2. CDR3 length: 13 amino acids. With 4 bases clipped from V and 6 bases from J, the junction kept 5 bases outside the gene matches. Per germline, CDR1 SGHNT and CDR2 YYREEE (reference sequence). CDR3 DNA: TGTGCCAGCAGCGTCGTAGCGGGGCAGACCCAGTACTTC. This encodes CASSVVAGQTQYF.

This chain joins TRBV6-5 and TRBJ1-6; TRBD1 might be the D (6 bases). V was trimmed by 0 bases and J by 7 bases, leaving 10 bases between them. Per the germline V gene, CDR1 is MNHEY and CDR2 is SVGAGI. This CDR3 spans 15 amino acids. The CDR3 reads CASSYSDQGNSPLHF. The CDR3 DNA sequence: TGTGCCAGCAGTTACTCAGACCAGGGGAATTCACCCCTCCACTTT.